This T cell receptor beta chain was recovered during a study of T-cell reconstitution after alpha-beta-depleted transplantation in children. CDR3 length: 18 amino acids. V dropped 8 bases and J dropped 2; count of bases not matched to a gene: 17. CDR1 and CDR2 (germline): LGHDT, YNNKEL (reference sequence). For TCRbeta, the library was prepared with unique molecular identifiers. From the PCR reads, TCRdb called clonotypes with MiXCR, one entry per CDR3 protein. The sample includes approximately 400,000 distinct CDR3 sequences, approximately 10% of them seen just once. This receptor was taken from a human donor who donated a stem cell graft to a child with acute myeloid leukemia. The sample consisted of PBMCs from the stem cell graft donor, taken from the stem cell graft. This chain links TRBV3-1 with TRBJ2-2; 7 nucleotides agree with TRBD2. The CDR3 loop reads CASSQGSAGIFNTGELFF. The DNA for the CDR3 is TGTGCCAGCTCCCAAGGATCAGCGGGGATATTTAACACCGGGGAGCTGTTTTTT.